The 16 T cell receptor beta chains below all came from one sample that was sequenced in a study of blood T cell repertoires in COVID-19. Sequencing used immunoSEQ multiplex PCR; TCRdb keeps in-frame clones, though not all of them. The data hold about 220,000 clones, with around 81% observed a single time. Sequenced: peripheral blood. Receptors originate from a woman in her seventies with acute or convalescent COVID-19.

The chain joins TRBV2 to TRBJ1-5, with a weak D call TRBD1 (6 bases). This CDR3 is 17 amino acids long. Trimming took 3 bases from V and 8 from J, leaving 23 bases between them. Per the germline V gene, CDR1 is SNHLY and CDR2 is FYNNEI. CDR3 sequence: CASSDIIIGGRLEPQHF. The CDR3 nucleotides are TGTGCCAGCAGTGACATTATTATCGGGGGGCGTTTAGAGCCCCAGCATTTT.

This clone showed up just once. The J gene is TRBJ2-1, the V gene TRBV3-1 (or the pseudogene TRBV3-2), with TRBD2 matching 10 bases. Germline V gene lookup returns CDR1 LGHDT and CDR2 YNNKEL (reference sequence). Trimming removed 0 bases from V and 7 bases from J; junction bases left unmatched: 3. The CDR3 has 15 residues. The CDR3 region has the DNA TGTGCCAGCAGCCAAGATTTTAGCGGGGGGAATGAGCAGTTCTTC. It codes for CASSQDFSGGNEQFF.

The J gene is TRBJ2-3, the V gene TRBV5-1; possible D gene TRBD2, 6 bases. Germline V CDR1 and CDR2: SGHRS, YFSETQ. Trimming took off 4 bases at V and 3 bases at J, with 12 bases between the two ends. The CDR3 consists of 14 residues. DNA of the CDR3: TGCGCCAGCAGCCCGGCGCTAGCGACAGATACGCAGTATTTT. Translation: CASSPALATDTQYF. The complete variable domain, with remaining parts taken from reference TRBV5-1 and TRBJ2-3, reads KAGVTQTPRYLIKTRGQQVTLSCSPISGHRSVSWYQQTPGQGLQFLFEYFSETQRNKGNFPGRFSGRQFSNSRSEMNVSTLELGDSALYLCASSPALATDTQYFGPGTRLTVL.

The chain links TRBV12-3 or TRBV12-4 to TRBJ2-1, with TRBD2 as a possible D gene (6 bases). The CDR3 covers 12 residues. V lost 4 bases and J lost 7, with 8 bases in between. The CDR3, as DNA: TGTGCCAGCAGTTCGGAGGGGAATGAGCAGTTCTTC. This translates into CASSSEGNEQFF.

The chain employs TRBV2 and TRBJ2-7; no definite D call. Trimming took 6 bases from V and 6 from J, leaving 9 bases between them. The germline CDR1 and CDR2 sequences are SNHLY and FYNNEI. The CDR3 has 11 amino acids. CDR3 residues: CASRSRGEQYV. The DNA for the CDR3 is TGTGCCAGCAGGTCCCGAGGCGAGCAGTACGTC.

In this sample, this clone turned up once. This chain connects TRBV5-5 to TRBJ1-6; D unclear. This CDR3 contains 14 residues. Trimming shortened V by 0 bases and J by 7 bases, and 8 bases separated the two germline ends. CDR1 and CDR2 from the germline V gene are SGHKS and YYEKEE (reference sequence). The CDR3 DNA sequence: TGTGCCAGCAGCTTGGGGGTACAGAATTCACCCCTCCACTTT. Residues: CASSLGVQNSPLHF.

This rearrangement joins TRBV7-2 to TRBJ2-7, with TRBD2 matching 9 bases. The CDR3 sequence is 15 residues long. In germline, CDR1 is SGHTA, CDR2 FQGNSA. After removal of 2 bases from V and 5 bases from J, the junction contained 7 bases not matched to a gene. This chain's CDR3 is CASSLSAGGRHEQYF. The CDR3 DNA is TGTGCCAGCAGCTTATCCGCGGGGGGGCGTCACGAGCAGTACTTC.

This chain joins TRBV30 and TRBJ2-2; D is possibly TRBD1 (6 bases). V was pared by 3 bases and J by 1 base, with 9 bases between. The CDR3 length is 14 residues. Germline loops: CDR1 GTSNPN, CDR2 SVGIG (reference sequence). The CDR3 region is CAWRDSGNTGELFF. DNA of the CDR3: TGTGCCTGGAGGGACAGTGGGAACACCGGGGAGCTGTTTTTT.

CDR3 DNA sequence: TGTGCCACCGGTGGCGGGGCTAGCGGGGGCACAGATACGCAGTATTTT. It is translated as CATGGGASGGTDTQYF. V usage is TRBV24-1 and J usage is TRBJ2-3, with TRBD2 identical over 9 bases. This CDR3 is built from 16 residues. The germline gives CDR1 KGHDR, CDR2 SFDVKD. Trimming removed 9 bases from V and 1 base from J; junction bases left unmatched: 10.

The gene calls are TRBV2 and TRBJ2-7; D is perhaps TRBD1 (5 bases). The V end was cut by 2 bases, the J end by 10 bases, with 12 bases between. CDR3 length equals 12 residues. Germline lookup yields CDR1 SNHLY and CDR2 FYNNEI. In nucleotides, the CDR3 is TGTGCCAGCAGTGAAATGGGGCACCTCCAGTACTTC. It yields the protein CASSEMGHLQYF.

The DNA of the CDR3 is TGTGCCAGCAGGGAGGGACAGGGGCTAGATACGCAGTATTTT. This sequence encodes CASREGQGLDTQYF. J is TRBJ2-3 and V is TRBV6-5, with 10 nucleotides matching TRBD1. Per the germline V gene, CDR1 is MNHEY and CDR2 is SVGAGI. This CDR3 has 14 residues. After removal of 6 bases from V and 5 bases from J, the junction contained 5 bases not matched to a gene.

This chain connects TRBV11-3 to TRBJ2-3, with D possibly being TRBD2 (6 bases). V lost 0 bases, J lost 14 bases, and 12 bases lay in between. Germline V gene data show CDR1 as SGHNT and CDR2 as YENEEA. This CDR3 has 12 residues. Here the CDR3 reads CASSLDGGPRYF. The CDR3 coding sequence is TGTGCCAGCAGCTTAGACGGGGGTCCGAGGTATTTT. The full variable domain, its missing parts supplied by reference TRBV11-3 and TRBJ2-3, is EAGVVQSPRYKIIEKKQPVAFWCNPISGHNTLYWYLQNLGQGPELLIRYENEEAVDDSQLPKDRFSAERLKGVDSTLKIQPAELGDSAVYLCASSLDGGPRYFGPGTRLTVL.

This clone is a singleton in its sample. This sequence joins TRBV30 and TRBJ2-3; D is possibly TRBD1 (5 bases). The CDR3 loop spans 16 amino acids. Germline lookup yields CDR1 GTSNPN and CDR2 SVGIG (reference sequence). V lost 0 bases to trimming and J lost 6 bases, with 19 bases between them. The CDR3: CAWSVRQPGFRDTQYF. The CDR3 DNA follows: TGTGCCTGGAGTGTACGACAGCCCGGGTTCCGGGATACGCAGTATTTT.

The chain carries TRBV19 and TRBJ1-2; a possible D gene is TRBD1 (6 bases). The germline V and J ends were trimmed by 7 bases and 7 bases, with 16 bases remaining between them. Germline V gene data show CDR1 as LNHDA and CDR2 as SQIVND (reference sequence). This CDR3 comprises 13 residues. The CDR3 region has the DNA TGTGCCAGTAAGCCTGACCAGGGGTTTGGCTACACCTTC. Translating gives CASKPDQGFGYTF.

The chain recombines TRBV10-3 with TRBJ1-6; perhaps TRBD1 as D (5 bases). V lost 0 bases and J 5 bases, leaving 5 bases between the germline ends. Germline CDR1 and CDR2: ENHRY and SYGVKD. The CDR3 totals 14 residues. Here the CDR3 reads CAISESTDNSPLHF. In nucleotides, the CDR3 is TGTGCCATCAGTGAGTCGACAGATAATTCACCCCTCCACTTT.

This chain connects TRBV6-2 or TRBV6-3 to TRBJ1-1; TRBD1 matches 7 bases. Germline V lookup: CDR1 MNHEY, CDR2 SVGEGT. The length of the CDR3 is 16 residues. Trimming took 2 bases from V and 1 from J; bases not matched to a gene: 7. CDR3: CASSYSQRTGNTEAFF. The CDR3 DNA is TGTGCCAGCAGTTACAGCCAACGGACAGGGAACACTGAAGCTTTCTTT.